The T cell receptor (beta chain) described here comes from a study of blood T cell repertoires in COVID-19. Methods used by the authors: How many nucleated cells were present was estimated from reference gene primer amplification. Profiled with immunoSEQ multiplex PCR; TCRdb holds only in-frame clones, not every one. V, J and clone size reflect that table, while D and trimming were determined from the DNA. The table shows 310,000 or so clones, with nearly 90% occurring only once. This receptor was taken from a young woman with acute COVID-19. Specimen: PBMCs or T cells enriched from blood (not recorded which).

CDR3 protein: CASSPGQGWSSYEQYF. For the CDR3, the DNA is TGTGCCAGTAGCCCCGGACAGGGTTGGAGCTCCTACGAGCAGTACTTC. This chain links TRBV19 with TRBJ2-7, with TRBD1 matching 8 bases. This CDR3 spans 16 amino acids. Germline V gene lookup returns CDR1 LNHDA and CDR2 SQIVND (reference sequence). Trimming took 6 bases from V and 0 from J; bases not matched to a gene: 10.